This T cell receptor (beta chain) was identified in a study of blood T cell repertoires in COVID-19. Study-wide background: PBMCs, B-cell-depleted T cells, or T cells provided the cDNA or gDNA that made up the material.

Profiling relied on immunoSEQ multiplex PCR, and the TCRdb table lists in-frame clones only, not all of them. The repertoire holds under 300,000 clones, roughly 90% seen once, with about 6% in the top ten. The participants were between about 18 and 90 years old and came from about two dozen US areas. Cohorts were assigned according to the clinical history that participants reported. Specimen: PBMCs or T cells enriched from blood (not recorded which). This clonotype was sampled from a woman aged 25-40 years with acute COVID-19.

The CDR3 is CASSRAGPAYNEQFF. Here the CDR3 DNA reads TGTGCCAGCAGTCGAGCGGGACCCGCCTACAATGAGCAGTTCTTC. The J gene is TRBJ2-1, the V gene TRBV6-5; 7 bases align to TRBD2. Germline lookup yields CDR1 MNHEY and CDR2 SVGAGI. Losses at the gene ends were 5 bases for V and 2 bases for J; bases not matched to a gene: 6. The CDR3 is 15 amino acids.